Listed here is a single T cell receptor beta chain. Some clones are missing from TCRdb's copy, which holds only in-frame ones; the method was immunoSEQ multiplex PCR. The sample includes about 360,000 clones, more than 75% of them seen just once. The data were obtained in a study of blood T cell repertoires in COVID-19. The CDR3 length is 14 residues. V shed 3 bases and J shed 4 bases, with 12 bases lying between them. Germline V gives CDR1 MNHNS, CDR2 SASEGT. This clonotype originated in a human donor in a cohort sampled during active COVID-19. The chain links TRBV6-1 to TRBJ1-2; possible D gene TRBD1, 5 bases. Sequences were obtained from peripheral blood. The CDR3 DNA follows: TGTGCCAGCAGTGAGCAGGCAGGGTCCTATGGCTACACCTTC. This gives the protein CASSEQAGSYGYTF.